Each of the 15 T cell receptor beta chains below was sequenced from the same sample in a study of PD-L1 blockade in urothelial cancer. The time point was: pretreatment peripheral blood. Using immunoSEQ multiplex PCR, the repertoire was profiled, and TCRdb retains in-frame clones only, with some absent. The sample consists of 60,000 to 75,000 clones, around 87% of them appearing once. The material sequenced was PBMCs, taken around atezolizumab (anti-PD-L1) treatment. The receptors originated from a man between 60 and 75 years old with urothelial cancer.

The genes are TRBV29-1 and TRBJ2-2; D possibly corresponds to TRBD1 (6 bases). Germline CDR1 SQVTM, CDR2 ANQGSEA. Trimming removed 6 bases from V and 7 bases from J, with 18 bases in between. This CDR3 is built from 14 residues. CDR3 residues: CSVLPTRGGGELFF. As DNA, the CDR3 is TGCAGCGTACTCCCCACCAGGGGTGGCGGGGAGCTGTTTTTT.

V gene TRBV4-2 combines with J gene TRBJ1-4, with D possibly matching TRBD1 (5 bases). CDR1 is LGHNA, CDR2 YNFKEQ, per germline. The CDR3 is 16 amino acids. V lost 0 bases to trimming and J lost 2 bases, with 10 bases between them. The CDR3 DNA is TGTGCCAGCAGCCAAGATCCGGCAGGGACTAATGAAAAACTGTTTTTT. Translating gives CASSQDPAGTNEKLFF.

The DNA of the CDR3 is TGCGCCAGCAGCCAAGAGCTAGCGGGGCTTCCCTACGAGCAGTACTTC. This codes for CASSQELAGLPYEQYF. V usage is TRBV4-1 and J usage is TRBJ2-7; 9 bases align to TRBD2. V was clipped by 0 bases and J by 2 bases; unmatched bases: 5. CDR1 and CDR2 from the germline V gene are MGHRA and YSYEKL. This CDR3 contains 16 residues.

There are a few counts of this clone. The rearrangement links TRBV10-3 to TRBJ1-6, with 10 bases aligning to TRBD1. Losses at the gene ends were 1 base for V and 9 bases for J; bases not matched to a gene: 3. CDR3 length: 15 amino acids. Per the germline V gene, CDR1 is ENHRY and CDR2 is SYGVKD. The CDR3 is CAISELTGGFSPLHF. CDR3 DNA: TGTGCCATCAGTGAGTTGACAGGGGGCTTTTCACCCCTCCACTTT.

The gene calls are TRBV10-3 and TRBJ1-2; 9 bases fit TRBD1. V was clipped by 8 bases and J by 2 bases; unmatched bases: 3. Per the germline V gene, CDR1 is ENHRY and CDR2 is SYGVKD. CDR3 length: 13 amino acids. The DNA for the CDR3 is TGTGCCATCCGGACAGGGGCCAACTATGGCTACACCTTC. It specifies CAIRTGANYGYTF.

The V call is TRBV19, the J call TRBJ2-1, with TRBD2 matching over 8 bases. The CDR3 is made up of 15 amino acids. With 6 bases clipped from V and 5 bases from J, the junction kept 9 bases outside the gene matches. Germline CDR1 reads LNHDA; CDR2 reads SQIVND (reference sequence). For the CDR3, the DNA is TGTGCCAGTAGGCCCTCGGAGCGGGAGAACAATGAGCAGTTCTTC. It yields the protein CASRPSERENNEQFF.

The chain combines TRBV19 with TRBJ2-7; weak D call: TRBD1 (6 bases). Trimming left V 2 bases short and J 2 bases short, with 13 bases between. The CDR3 length is 15 residues. Per the germline V gene, CDR1 is LNHDA and CDR2 is SQIVND (reference sequence). CDR3 sequence (DNA): TGTGCCAGTAGTATACCGGGGACACAGGCCTACGAGCAGTACTTC. Protein: CASSIPGTQAYEQYF.

This rearrangement joins TRBV6-1 to TRBJ2-7; the match to TRBD1 covers 10 bases. CDR1 is MNHNS, CDR2 SASEGT, per germline. The CDR3 contains 17 residues. Unmatched junction bases numbered 10, after V lost 0 bases and J lost 5 bases. The CDR3 DNA sequence: TGTGCCAGCAGTGAAGCGGTTCTAGACAGGGGGCAGAACGAGCAGTACTTC. The encoded protein is CASSEAVLDRGQNEQYF.

The rearrangement uses TRBV18 and TRBJ2-2; 14 bases align to TRBD2. Germline CDR1 is KGHSH and CDR2 is LQKENI. This CDR3 has 19 residues. V was clipped by 0 bases and J by 2 bases; unmatched bases: 5. The DNA of the CDR3 is TGTGCCAGCTCACCACCGGGACTAGCGGGGGCGGCCAACACCGGGGAGCTGTTTTTT. Amino acids: CASSPPGLAGAANTGELFF.

The chain links TRBV5-4 to TRBJ1-2; TRBD1 agrees at 8 bases. The CDR3 has 16 amino acids. The germline CDR1 and CDR2 sequences are SGHNT and YYREEE (reference sequence). The V and J ends lost 0 bases and 6 bases, in that order; junction bases with no gene match: 10. Here the CDR3 reads CASSLALGQGVNGYTF. CDR3 DNA: TGTGCCAGCAGCTTGGCGCTCGGACAGGGAGTGAATGGCTACACCTTC. Together with reference TRBV5-4 and TRBJ1-2, the CDR3 gives the full variable domain: ETGVTQSPTHLIKTRGQQVTLRCSSQSGHNTVSWYQQALGQGPQFIFQYYREEENGRGNFPPRFSGLQFPNYSSELNVNALELDDSALYLCASSLALGQGVNGYTFGSGTRLTVV.

This clone was recorded once. The chain links TRBV4-3 to TRBJ1-5; D gene uncertain. The germline V gene has CDR1 LGHNA and CDR2 YSLEER. The length of the CDR3 is 13 residues. Trimming cost V 0 bases and J 7 bases, with 7 bases left between them. The CDR3 protein is CASSQDSSQPQHF. The CDR3 nucleotides are TGCGCCAGCAGCCAAGATTCGAGCCAGCCCCAGCATTTT.

The gene calls are TRBV18 and TRBJ2-7; D is perhaps TRBD1 (6 bases). This CDR3 has 13 amino acids. Per the germline V gene, CDR1 is KGHSH and CDR2 is LQKENI. Trimming stripped 5 bases from V and 5 bases from J, with 13 bases between. DNA for the CDR3: TGTGCCAGCTCAGCGTACAGGGAAAACGAGCAGTACTTC. This sequence encodes CASSAYRENEQYF.

In regard to this clone: This same CDR3 is encoded by further DNA sequences in the sample. The chain couples TRBV18 to TRBJ1-5, with 10 bases identical to TRBD1. The trim removed 3 bases at V and 4 bases at J, leaving 0 bases unmatched. CDR3 length: 14 amino acids. Germline-derived CDR1 and CDR2 are KGHSH and LQKENI. The DNA for the CDR3 is TGTGCCAGCTCACCGGGACAGGGGAATCAGCCCCAGCATTTT. It translates to CASSPGQGNQPQHF.

V usage is TRBV19 and J usage is TRBJ2-2, with TRBD2 matching 10 bases. V lost 3 bases to trimming and J lost 4 bases; unmatched junction nucleotides: 8. CDR1 and CDR2 from the germline V gene are LNHDA and SQIVND (reference sequence). The CDR3 length is 17 residues. DNA for the CDR3: TGTGCCAGTAGTATCTTTAGTCTAGCGGGGGTCACCGGGGAGCTGTTTTTT. Amino acid sequence: CASSIFSLAGVTGELFF.

The V call is TRBV6-1, the J call TRBJ2-2; tentatively, D is TRBD1 (6 bases). The CDR3 has 15 amino acids. Trimming took off 3 bases at V and 1 base at J, with 9 bases between the two ends. Germline CDR1 is MNHNS and CDR2 is SASEGT. CDR3: CASSEVRGNTGELFF. The DNA for the CDR3 is TGTGCCAGCAGTGAGGTCAGGGGGAACACCGGGGAGCTGTTTTTT.